These 4 T cell receptor beta chains were all obtained from the same sample, sequenced in a study of blood T cell repertoires in COVID-19. Sequencing was performed with immunoSEQ multiplex PCR; in TCRdb, only in-frame clones are kept and a portion is missing. The table shows under 350,000 clones, with approximately 86% occurring only once. The sequenced sample consisted of PBMCs or T cells enriched from blood (not recorded which). Source of these receptors: a middle-aged woman with acute COVID-19.

This clone showed up just a few times. This chain joins TRBV2 and TRBJ2-1; D unclear. Trimming removed 5 bases from V and 8 bases from J, with 10 bases in between. The CDR3 contains 12 residues. Per germline, CDR1 SNHLY and CDR2 FYNNEI. The CDR3 sequence: CASSLTGHEQFF. The CDR3 nucleotides read TGTGCCAGCAGTTTGACGGGTCATGAGCAGTTCTTC.

The rearrangement links TRBV10-3 to TRBJ2-1; 9 bases are shared with TRBD1. J was trimmed by 2 bases and V by 6 bases; bases with no gene match: 5. Germline CDR1 and CDR2: ENHRY and SYGVKD. The CDR3 has 15 residues. CDR3 sequence reads: CAISMGQGPYNEQFF. CDR3 nucleotide sequence: TGTGCCATCAGCATGGGACAGGGTCCCTACAATGAGCAGTTCTTC.

This chain connects TRBV18 to TRBJ1-5; unclear D gene. This CDR3 has 14 residues. V lost 2 bases to trimming and J lost 0 bases, with 5 bases between them. CDR1 KGHSH and CDR2 LQKENI come from the germline V gene. The CDR3 DNA reads as TGTGCCAGCTCACCAGTGTATAGCAATCAGCCCCAGCATTTT. It specifies CASSPVYSNQPQHF.

This clone was seen just once. V and J are TRBV5-6 and TRBJ1-6, with 10 nucleotides matching TRBD1. Germline lookup yields CDR1 SGHDT and CDR2 YYEEEE. Losses at the gene ends were 3 bases for V and 5 bases for J; bases not matched to a gene: 5. The length of the CDR3 is 16 residues. CDR3 residues: CASSSTGGRHNSPLHF. The CDR3 nucleotides are TGTGCCAGCAGCTCGACAGGGGGCCGACATAATTCACCCCTCCACTTT. The whole variable domain, filled in from reference TRBV5-6 and TRBJ1-6, reads DAGVTQSPTHLIKTRGQQVTLRCSPKSGHDTVSWYQQALGQGPQFIFQYYEEEERQRGNFPDRFSGHQFPNYSSELNVNALLLGDSALYLCASSSTGGRHNSPLHFGNGTRLTVT.